This T cell receptor beta chain was captured by sequencing in a study of T cell changes during pregnancy in multiple sclerosis. Clones were read by immunoSEQ multiplex PCR, and TCRdb kept only the in-frame ones, dropping some. Of approximately 100,000 clones in the sample, 80% to 95% were seen once. The CDR3 is 16 residues long. The trim removed 0 bases at V and 3 bases at J, leaving 4 bases unmatched. CDR1 ENHRY and CDR2 SYGVKD come from the germline V gene. The receptor comes from a female donor with multiple sclerosis, enrolled in a pregnancy study. Sequencing was performed on peripheral blood, taken after pregnancy. The J gene is TRBJ2-1, the V gene TRBV10-3; 8 bases are shared with TRBD2. The CDR3 DNA reads TGTGCCATCAGTGAGTCGGGCGGGGGGAACTACAATGAGCAGTTCTTC. Encoded protein: CAISESGGGNYNEQFF.